This note documents a single T cell receptor beta chain sequence. MiXCR was run by TCRdb on the PCR reads, yielding one entry per CDR3 protein. Among around 91,000 distinct CDR3 sequences listed, around 49% were seen once. With 1 base clipped from V and 0 bases from J, the junction kept 5 bases outside the gene matches. This CDR3 has 18 residues. In germline, CDR1 is SGHTA, CDR2 FQGNSA. These data come from a study of CDR3 diversity in severe acne. The sequenced material came from blood. The clonotype was recovered from a male donor in good health, without acne. The rearrangement links TRBV7-2 to TRBJ2-5, with 13 bases that match TRBD2. The CDR3 nucleotides read TGTGCCAGCAGCTTAGGACTAGCGGGAGGTGTTTACCAAGAGACCCAGTACTTC. It codes for CASSLGLAGGVYQETQYF.